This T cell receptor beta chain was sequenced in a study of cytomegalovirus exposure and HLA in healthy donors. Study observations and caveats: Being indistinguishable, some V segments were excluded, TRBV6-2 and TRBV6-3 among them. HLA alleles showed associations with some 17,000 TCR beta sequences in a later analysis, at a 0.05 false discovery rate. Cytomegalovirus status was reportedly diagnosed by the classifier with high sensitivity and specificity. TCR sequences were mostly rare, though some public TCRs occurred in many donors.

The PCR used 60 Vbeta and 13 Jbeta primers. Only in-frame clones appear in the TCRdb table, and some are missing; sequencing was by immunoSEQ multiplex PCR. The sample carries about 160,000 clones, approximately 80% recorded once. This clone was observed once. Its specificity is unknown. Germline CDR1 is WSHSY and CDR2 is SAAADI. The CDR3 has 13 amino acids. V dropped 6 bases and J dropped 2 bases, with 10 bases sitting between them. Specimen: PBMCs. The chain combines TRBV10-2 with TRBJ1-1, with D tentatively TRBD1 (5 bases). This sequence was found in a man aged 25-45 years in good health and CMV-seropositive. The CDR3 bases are TGCGCCAGCAGCTCCGGGGGTAACACTGAAGCTTTCTTT. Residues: CASSSGGNTEAFF.